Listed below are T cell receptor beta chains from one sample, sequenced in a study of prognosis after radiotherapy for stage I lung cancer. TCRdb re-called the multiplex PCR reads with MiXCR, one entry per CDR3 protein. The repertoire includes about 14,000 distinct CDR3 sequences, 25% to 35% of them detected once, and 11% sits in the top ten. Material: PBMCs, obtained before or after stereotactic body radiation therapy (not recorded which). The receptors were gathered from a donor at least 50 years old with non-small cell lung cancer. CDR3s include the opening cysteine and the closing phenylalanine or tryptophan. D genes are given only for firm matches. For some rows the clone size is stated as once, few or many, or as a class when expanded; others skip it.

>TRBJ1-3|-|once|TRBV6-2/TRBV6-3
CASRDGTAWSLNTIYF
TGTGCCAGCAGAGACGGGACGGCCTGGTCATTAAACACCATATATTTT
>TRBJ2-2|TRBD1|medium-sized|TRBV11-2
CASSLGTGVAGELFF
TGTGCCAGCAGCCTCGGGACAGGGGTGGCCGGGGAGCTGTTTTTT
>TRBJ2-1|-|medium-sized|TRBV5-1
CASSLAPGLFNEQFF
TGCGCCAGCAGCTTGGCCCCGGGACTCTTCAATGAGCAGTTCTTC
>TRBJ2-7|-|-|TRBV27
CASKLGHEFIEQYF
TGTGCCAGCAAACTAGGACACGAATTTATCGAGCAGTACTTC
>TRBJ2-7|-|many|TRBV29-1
CSVAVAFSYEQYF
TGCAGCGTTGCGGTAGCTTTCTCCTACGAGCAGTACTTC
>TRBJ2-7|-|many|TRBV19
CASSTHRDSYEQYF
TGTGCCAGTAGTACACACAGGGACTCCTACGAGCAGTACTTC
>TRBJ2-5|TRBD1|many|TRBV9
CASSVGWTGARETQYF
TGTGCCAGCAGCGTAGGATGGACAGGGGCGAGAGAGACCCAGTACTTC
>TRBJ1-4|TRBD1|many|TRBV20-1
CSGGQDNEKLFF
TGCTCTGGCGGACAGGACAATGAAAAACTGTTTTTT
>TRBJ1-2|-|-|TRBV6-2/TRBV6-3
CASSDGGGSGNYGYTF
TGTGCCAGCAGTGACGGAGGCGGGTCTGGGAACTATGGCTACACCTTC
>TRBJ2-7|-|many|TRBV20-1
CSARSSKGYEQYF
TGCAGTGCTAGATCTTCCAAGGGATACGAGCAGTACTTC
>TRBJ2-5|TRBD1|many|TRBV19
CASSITGTGMVRVETQYF
TGTGCCAGTAGTATAACCGGGACAGGTATGGTTAGGGTGGAGACCCAGTACTTC
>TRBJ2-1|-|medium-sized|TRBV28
CASGRLDQFF
TGTGCCAGCGGAAGACTAGATCAGTTCTTC
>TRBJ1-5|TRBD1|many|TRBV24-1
CATSDQRTGGGGPQHF
TGTGCCACCAGTGATCAGCGAACAGGGGGCGGAGGGCCCCAGCATTTT
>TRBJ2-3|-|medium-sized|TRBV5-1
CASSRVGLDTDTQYF
TGCGCCAGCAGCAGAGTCGGACTTGACACAGATACGCAGTATTTT
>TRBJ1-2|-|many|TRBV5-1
CASSLAAQTYYGYTF
TGCGCCAGCAGCTTGGCGGCACAGACGTACTATGGCTACACCTTC